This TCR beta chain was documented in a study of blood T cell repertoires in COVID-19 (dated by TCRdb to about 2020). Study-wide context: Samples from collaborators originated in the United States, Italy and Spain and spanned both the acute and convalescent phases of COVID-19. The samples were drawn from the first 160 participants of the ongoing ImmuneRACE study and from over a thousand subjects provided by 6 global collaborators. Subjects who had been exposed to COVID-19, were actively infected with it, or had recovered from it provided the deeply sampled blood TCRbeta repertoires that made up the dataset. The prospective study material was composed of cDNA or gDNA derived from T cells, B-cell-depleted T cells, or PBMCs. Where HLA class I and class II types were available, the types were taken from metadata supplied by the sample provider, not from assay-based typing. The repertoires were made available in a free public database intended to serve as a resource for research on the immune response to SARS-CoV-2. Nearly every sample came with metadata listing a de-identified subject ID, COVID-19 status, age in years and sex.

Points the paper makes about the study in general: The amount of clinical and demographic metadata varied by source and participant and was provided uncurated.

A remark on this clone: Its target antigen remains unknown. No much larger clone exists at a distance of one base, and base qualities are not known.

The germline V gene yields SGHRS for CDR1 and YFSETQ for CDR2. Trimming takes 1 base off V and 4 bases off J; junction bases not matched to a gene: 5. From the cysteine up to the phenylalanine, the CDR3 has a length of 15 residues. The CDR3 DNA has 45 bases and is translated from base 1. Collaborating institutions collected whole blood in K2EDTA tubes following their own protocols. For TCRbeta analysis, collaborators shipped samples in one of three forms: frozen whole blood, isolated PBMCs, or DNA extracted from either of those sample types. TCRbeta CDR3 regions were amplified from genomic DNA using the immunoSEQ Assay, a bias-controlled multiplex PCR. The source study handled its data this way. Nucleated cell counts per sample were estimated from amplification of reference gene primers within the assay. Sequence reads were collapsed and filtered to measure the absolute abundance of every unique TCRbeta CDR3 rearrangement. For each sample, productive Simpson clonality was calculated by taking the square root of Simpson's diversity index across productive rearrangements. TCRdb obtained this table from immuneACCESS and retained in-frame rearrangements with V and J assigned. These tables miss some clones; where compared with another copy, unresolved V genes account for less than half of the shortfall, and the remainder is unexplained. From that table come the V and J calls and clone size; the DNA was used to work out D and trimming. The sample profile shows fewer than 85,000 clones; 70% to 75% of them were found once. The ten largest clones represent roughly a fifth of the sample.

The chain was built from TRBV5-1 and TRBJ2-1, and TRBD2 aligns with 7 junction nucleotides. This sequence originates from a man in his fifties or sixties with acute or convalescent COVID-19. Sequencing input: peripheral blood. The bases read TGCGCCAGCAGCTTGAGGGAGGGTGGGTACAATGAGCAGTTCTTC. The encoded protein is CASSLREGGYNEQFF.